These 9 T cell receptor beta chains originate from one sample sequenced in a study of beta chain features in type 1 diabetes. Sequencing targeted expressed TCRB transcripts, as all isolated RNA had been reverse transcribed. This table comes from immunoSEQ multiplex PCR, and its TCRdb copy is limited to in-frame clones, with some not included. The sample records more than 300,000 clones, approximately 12% being singletons. Sequences were obtained from naive CD4+ T cells from blood. These receptors all come from a man in his late teens or twenties in good health.

This chain connects TRBV5-6 to TRBJ2-3, with 12 positions matching TRBD2. The CDR3 extends over 16 amino acids. V dropped 1 base and J dropped 4; count of bases not matched to a gene: 4. CDR1 and CDR2 (germline): SGHDT, YYEEEE. Written as DNA, the CDR3 is TGTGCCAGCAGCTTGTGGGCTAGCGGGAGGGCAGATACGCAGTATTTT. Its protein is CASSLWASGRADTQYF.

This clone occurred a few times. Other DNA sequences from this sample encode an identical CDR3 as well. The chain recombines TRBV18 with TRBJ2-5; D might be TRBD2 (5 bases). The CDR3 extends over 14 amino acids. Germline V CDR1 and CDR2: KGHSH, LQKENI. Trimming cost V 0 bases and J 1 base, with 6 bases left between them. CDR3 region: CASSPPSGQETQYF. The DNA of the CDR3 is TGTGCCAGCTCACCACCAAGCGGCCAAGAGACCCAGTACTTC.

This chain uses TRBV19 with TRBJ2-6; 7 bases are shared with TRBD1. V was clipped by 4 bases and J by 15 bases; unmatched bases: 6. Germline V gives CDR1 LNHDA, CDR2 SQIVND (reference sequence). This CDR3 contains 12 residues. The CDR3, as DNA: TGTGCCAGTAGTACAATTACAGGGGCCCTGACTTTC. It translates to CASSTITGALTF. The entire variable domain, with the rest obtained from reference TRBV19 and TRBJ2-6, is as follows: DGGITQSPKYLFRKEGQNVTLSCEQNLNHDAMYWYRQDPGQGLRLIYYSQIVNDFQKGDIAEGYSVSREKKESFPLTVTSAQKNPTAFYLCASSTITGALTFGAGSRLTVL.

This clone was observed a handful of times. V usage is TRBV25-1 and J usage is TRBJ1-6; 12 nucleotides line up with TRBD1. Trimming at V came to 4 bases and at J to 13 bases, leaving 8 bases not matched to a gene. CDR3 size: 15 residues. In germline, CDR1 is MGHDK, CDR2 SYGVNS. Here the CDR3 DNA reads TGTGCCAGCAGTGCCTCGGGACAGGGGGCTGGTCCCCTCCACTTT. This gives the protein CASSASGQGAGPLHF.

The chain employs TRBV19 and TRBJ2-7; D is ambiguous. Between the trimmed V and J ends, which lost 3 bases and 0 bases, there was a span of 15 bases. CDR1 and CDR2 (germline): LNHDA, SQIVND (reference sequence). The CDR3 consists of 16 residues. CDR3 in amino acids: CASSIGKTWSSYEQYF. The DNA of the CDR3 is TGTGCCAGTAGTATTGGCAAAACTTGGAGCTCCTACGAGCAGTACTTC.

In this sample, this clone turned up a few times. The chain links TRBV28 to TRBJ2-5; D is ambiguous. In germline, CDR1 is MDHEN, CDR2 SYDVKM. V was pared by 7 bases and J by 2 bases, with 11 bases between. CDR3 length equals 13 residues. Here the CDR3 reads CASTRGPQETQYF. As DNA, the CDR3 is TGTGCCAGCACCCGTGGGCCGCAAGAGACCCAGTACTTC.

The gene calls are TRBV5-1 and TRBJ2-5; 7 nucleotides line up with TRBD2. Germline lookup yields CDR1 SGHRS and CDR2 YFSETQ. CDR3 size: 17 residues. Trimming at V came to 0 bases and at J to 2 bases, leaving 10 bases not matched to a gene. CDR3 residues: CASSLGDGGTRQETQYF. CDR3 coding DNA: TGCGCCAGCAGCTTGGGGGACGGGGGGACCAGACAAGAGACCCAGTACTTC.

This chain connects TRBV5-1 to TRBJ1-5; D is unclear. Germline CDR1 reads SGHRS; CDR2 reads YFSETQ. Between the trimmed V and J ends, which lost 2 bases and 6 bases, there was a span of 12 bases. The CDR3 consists of 14 residues. In nucleotides, the CDR3 is TGCGCCAGCAGCTTAGACTCGGAGTCTCAGCCCCAGCATTTT. As protein: CASSLDSESQPQHF.

This chain connects TRBV11-3 to TRBJ2-5; 13 positions agree with TRBD2. The germline V gene encodes CDR1 SGHNT and CDR2 YENEEA. The length of the CDR3 is 17 residues. V was clipped by 5 bases and J by 3 bases; unmatched bases: 9. CDR3 DNA sequence: TGTGCCAGCAGCCTCGGACTAGCGGGAGAGCCCGAAGAGACCCAGTACTTC. Its translation is CASSLGLAGEPEETQYF. Full variable domain (missing parts from reference TRBV11-3 and TRBJ2-5): EAGVVQSPRYKIIEKKQPVAFWCNPISGHNTLYWYLQNLGQGPELLIRYENEEAVDDSQLPKDRFSAERLKGVDSTLKIQPAELGDSAVYLCASSLGLAGEPEETQYFGPGTRLLVL.